This T cell receptor beta chain comes out of a study of regulatory T cells in long-lasting Graves disease. The J segment lost 4 bases and the V segment lost 8 bases, leaving 5 bases of the junction unmatched. CDR3 length: 14 amino acids. CDR1 is MNHEY and CDR2 is SMNVEV in the germline V gene (reference sequence). To make TCR beta libraries, researchers used iRepertoire HTBI primers and Arm-PCR of CDR3 regions. TCRdb processed the multiplex PCR reads anew with MiXCR; each CDR3 protein has one entry. The data show 500,000 to 700,000 distinct CDR3 sequences, approximately 15% seen once. The time point was: newly diagnosed GD, antithyroid drugs for less than 3 months. PBMCs were the source of the RNA used for TCR sequencing. This sample also appeared in a second study, on T cells in Graves' hyperthyroidism and ophthalmopathy.

This sequence joins TRBV27 and TRBJ2-2; 9 nucleotides match TRBD2. The sample was peripheral blood mononuclear cells (PBMCs), taken at new diagnosis, from a patient treated with antithyroid drugs. The TCR sequence derives from a woman aged 30 to 39 with Graves disease. CDR3 loop: CASASGASTGELFF. In DNA, the CDR3 is TGTGCCAGCGCTAGCGGGGCTAGCACCGGGGAGCTGTTTTTT.